The 5 T cell receptor beta chains in this list originate from one sample, sequenced in a study of Ad26.COV2.S vaccination and SARS-CoV-2 variants. Treatment: approximately 18 received Ad26.COV2.S at low or high dose, single or two shots; 5 received placebo; per-sample allocation not given. Material that was analyzed had been drawn on day 63 after the first vaccine or placebo injection. Here immunoSEQ multiplex PCR was the method, and the copy in TCRdb shows in-frame clones only, minus some. Of some 460,000 clones detected, roughly nine tenths appear once; the ten largest clones hold under 2%. Sequencing was performed on peripheral blood, taken in a trial of Ad26.COV2.S vaccine versus placebo. These receptors all come from a person aged 18-60 years who received the Ad26.COV2.S COVID-19 vaccine or a placebo.

The chain recombines TRBV28 with TRBJ1-3; D gene ambiguous. The CDR3 spans 12 residues. Trimming took off 5 bases at V and 4 bases at J, with 6 bases between the two ends. CDR1 and CDR2 (germline): MDHEN, SYDVKM. The CDR3 loop reads CASSPQGNTIYF. Here the CDR3 DNA reads TGTGCCAGCAGTCCTCAAGGAAACACCATATATTTT.

The CDR3 protein is CSASTSSPLLVEQFF. The CDR3 DNA reads TGCAGTGCTAGTACGAGTAGCCCCCTTTTGGTGGAGCAGTTCTTC. The chain employs TRBV20-1 and TRBJ2-1, with no clear D. This CDR3 spans 15 amino acids. Trimming stripped 3 bases from V and 10 bases from J, with 22 bases between. Germline CDR1 is DFQATT and CDR2 is SNEGSKA (reference sequence).

This chain uses TRBV6-4 with TRBJ2-7, with D tentatively TRBD1 or TRBD2 (6 bases each). This CDR3 spans 15 amino acids. Deletions cut 2 bases from V and 3 bases from J, with 14 bases between. Germline CDR1 MRHNA, CDR2 SNTAGT. CDR3 region: CASSDPGRDIYEQYF. The CDR3 bases are TGTGCCAGCAGTGACCCAGGGCGGGACATCTACGAGCAGTACTTC.

The chain has TRBV18 and TRBJ2-3; 9 bases are shared with TRBD1. V shed 4 bases and J 1 base; nucleotides not matched to a gene: 3. This CDR3 comprises 15 residues. CDR1 is KGHSH, CDR2 LQKENI, per germline. CDR3 in amino acids: CASSLRTGGTDTQYF. CDR3 DNA sequence: TGTGCCAGCTCACTAAGGACAGGGGGCACAGATACGCAGTATTTT.

The chain links TRBV5-4 to TRBJ2-3, with 14 bases aligning to TRBD2. CDR1 is SGHNT, CDR2 YYREEE, per germline (reference sequence). Losses at the gene ends were 4 bases for V and 0 bases for J; bases not matched to a gene: 10. This CDR3 contains 19 residues. DNA of the CDR3: TGTGCCAGCAGCAGGGGACTAGCGGGAGAGGGGGGTAGCACAGATACGCAGTATTTT. It yields the protein CASSRGLAGEGGSTDTQYF.